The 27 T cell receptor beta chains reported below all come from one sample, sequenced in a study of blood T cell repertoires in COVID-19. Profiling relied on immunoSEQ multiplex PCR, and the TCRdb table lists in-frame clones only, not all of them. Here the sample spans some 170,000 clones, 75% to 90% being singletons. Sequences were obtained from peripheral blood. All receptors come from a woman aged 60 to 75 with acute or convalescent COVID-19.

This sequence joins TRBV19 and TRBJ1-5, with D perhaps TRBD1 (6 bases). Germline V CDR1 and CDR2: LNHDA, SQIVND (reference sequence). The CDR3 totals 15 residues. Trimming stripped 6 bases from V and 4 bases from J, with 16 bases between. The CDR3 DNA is TGTGCCAGTAGCGAGCAGGGGCTTGAGAATCAGCCCCAGCATTTT. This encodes CASSEQGLENQPQHF.

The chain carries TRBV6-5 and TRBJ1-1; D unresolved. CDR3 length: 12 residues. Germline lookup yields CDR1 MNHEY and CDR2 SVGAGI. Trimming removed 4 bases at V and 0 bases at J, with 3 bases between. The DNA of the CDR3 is TGTGCCAGCAGTTCAGTGAACACTGAAGCTTTCTTT. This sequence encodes CASSSVNTEAFF.

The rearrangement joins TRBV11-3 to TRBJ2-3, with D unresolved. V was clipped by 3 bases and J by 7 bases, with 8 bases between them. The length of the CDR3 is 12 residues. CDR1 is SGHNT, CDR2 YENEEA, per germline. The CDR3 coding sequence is TGTGCCAGCAGCTTTAGAGAAAATACGCAGTATTTT. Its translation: CASSFRENTQYF. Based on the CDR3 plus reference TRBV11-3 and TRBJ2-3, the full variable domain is EAGVVQSPRYKIIEKKQPVAFWCNPISGHNTLYWYLQNLGQGPELLIRYENEEAVDDSQLPKDRFSAERLKGVDSTLKIQPAELGDSAVYLCASSFRENTQYFGPGTRLTVL.

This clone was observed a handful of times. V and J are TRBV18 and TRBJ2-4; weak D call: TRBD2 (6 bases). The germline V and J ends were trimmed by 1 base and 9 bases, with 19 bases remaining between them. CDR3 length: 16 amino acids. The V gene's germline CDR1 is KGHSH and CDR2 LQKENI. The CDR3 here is CASSPRAGSIGGIQYF. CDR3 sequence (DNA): TGTGCCAGCTCACCACGCGCAGGGTCGATCGGGGGCATTCAGTACTTC.

The CDR3 DNA reads TGTGCCAGCAGCTTAACTAGCGCCAACGAGCAGTACTTC. It translates to CASSLTSANEQYF. The rearrangement uses TRBV11-2 and TRBJ2-7, with 7 bases matching TRBD2. In germline, CDR1 is SGHAT, CDR2 FQNNGV. CDR3 length: 13 amino acids. The V segment lost 2 bases and the J segment 5 bases; nucleotides outside the gene matches: 3.

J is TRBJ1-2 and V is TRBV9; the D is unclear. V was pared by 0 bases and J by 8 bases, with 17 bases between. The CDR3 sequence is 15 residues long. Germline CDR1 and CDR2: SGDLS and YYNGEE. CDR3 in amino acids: CASSVDGLAAEGYTF. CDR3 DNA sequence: TGTGCCAGCAGCGTAGACGGGCTAGCCGCGGAAGGCTACACCTTC.

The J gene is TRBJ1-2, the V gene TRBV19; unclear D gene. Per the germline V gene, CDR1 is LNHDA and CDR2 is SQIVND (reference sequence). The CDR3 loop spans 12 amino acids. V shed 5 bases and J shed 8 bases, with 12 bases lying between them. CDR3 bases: TGTGCCAGTAGTTTCCTTGAGGGAGGCTACACCTTC. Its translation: CASSFLEGGYTF. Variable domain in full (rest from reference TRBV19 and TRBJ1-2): DGGITQSPKYLFRKEGQNVTLSCEQNLNHDAMYWYRQDPGQGLRLIYYSQIVNDFQKGDIAEGYSVSREKKESFPLTVTSAQKNPTAFYLCASSFLEGGYTFGSGTRLTVV.

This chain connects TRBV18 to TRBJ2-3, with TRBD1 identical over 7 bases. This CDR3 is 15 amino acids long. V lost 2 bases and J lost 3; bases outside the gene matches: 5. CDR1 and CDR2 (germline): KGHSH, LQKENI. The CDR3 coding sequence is TGTGCCAGCTCACCAGACAGGGTTCGGACAGATACGCAGTATTTT. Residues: CASSPDRVRTDTQYF.

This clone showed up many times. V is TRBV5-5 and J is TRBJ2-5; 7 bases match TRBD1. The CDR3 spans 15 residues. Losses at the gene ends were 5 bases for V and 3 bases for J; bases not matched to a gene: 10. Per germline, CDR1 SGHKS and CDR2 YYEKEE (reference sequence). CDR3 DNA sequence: TGTGCCAGCAGTTCATTAGGGCAGGGGGAAGAGACCCAGTACTTC. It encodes CASSSLGQGEETQYF.

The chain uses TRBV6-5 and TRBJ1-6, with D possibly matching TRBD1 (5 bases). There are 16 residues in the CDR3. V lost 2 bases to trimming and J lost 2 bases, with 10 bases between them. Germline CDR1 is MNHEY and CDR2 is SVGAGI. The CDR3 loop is CASSYETATYNSPLHF. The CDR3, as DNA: TGTGCCAGCAGTTACGAGACAGCGACCTATAATTCACCCCTCCACTTT.

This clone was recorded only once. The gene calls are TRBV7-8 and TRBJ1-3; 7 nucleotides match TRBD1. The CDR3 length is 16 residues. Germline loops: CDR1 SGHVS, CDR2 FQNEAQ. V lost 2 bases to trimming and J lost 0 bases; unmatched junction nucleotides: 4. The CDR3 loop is CASSLKWDSSGNTIYF. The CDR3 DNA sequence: TGTGCCAGCAGCTTAAAATGGGACAGCTCTGGAAACACCATATATTTT.

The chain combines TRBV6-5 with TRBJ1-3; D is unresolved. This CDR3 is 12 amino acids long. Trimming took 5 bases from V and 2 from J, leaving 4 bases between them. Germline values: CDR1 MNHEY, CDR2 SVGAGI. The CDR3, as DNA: TGTGCCAGCAGTCCCGCTGGAAACACCATATATTTT. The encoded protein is CASSPAGNTIYF.

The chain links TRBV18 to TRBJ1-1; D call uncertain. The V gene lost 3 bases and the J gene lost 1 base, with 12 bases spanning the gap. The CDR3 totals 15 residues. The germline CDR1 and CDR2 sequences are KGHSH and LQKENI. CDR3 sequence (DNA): TGTGCCAGCTCACCGAGTTTGAGTCGGAACACTGAAGCTTTCTTT. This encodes CASSPSLSRNTEAFF. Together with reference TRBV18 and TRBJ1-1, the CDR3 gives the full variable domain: NAGVMQNPRHLVRRRGQEARLRCSPMKGHSHVYWYRQLPEEGLKFMVYLQKENIIDESGMPKERFSAEFPKEGPSILRIQQVVRGDSAAYFCASSPSLSRNTEAFFGQGTRLTVV.

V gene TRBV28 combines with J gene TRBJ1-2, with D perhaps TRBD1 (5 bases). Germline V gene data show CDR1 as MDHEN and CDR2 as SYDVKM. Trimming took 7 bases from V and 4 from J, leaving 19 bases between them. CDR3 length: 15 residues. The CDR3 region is CASTSTGGKFYGYTF. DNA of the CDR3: TGTGCCAGCACCTCCACCGGGGGGAAATTCTATGGCTACACCTTC.

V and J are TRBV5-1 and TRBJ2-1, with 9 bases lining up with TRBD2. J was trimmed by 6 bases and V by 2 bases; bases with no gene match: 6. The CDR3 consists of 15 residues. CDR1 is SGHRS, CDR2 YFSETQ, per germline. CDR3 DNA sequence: TGCGCCAGCAGCTTAGATAGCGGGAGATTCAATGAGCAGTTCTTC. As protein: CASSLDSGRFNEQFF.

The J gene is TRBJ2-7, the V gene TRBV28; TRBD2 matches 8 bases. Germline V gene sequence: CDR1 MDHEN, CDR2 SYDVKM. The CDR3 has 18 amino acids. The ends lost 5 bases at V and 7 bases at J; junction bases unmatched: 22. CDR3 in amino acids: CASSPGGGGRSSLQEQYF. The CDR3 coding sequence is TGTGCCAGCAGTCCCGGTGGGGGCGGGAGGTCGAGCCTGCAAGAGCAGTACTTC.

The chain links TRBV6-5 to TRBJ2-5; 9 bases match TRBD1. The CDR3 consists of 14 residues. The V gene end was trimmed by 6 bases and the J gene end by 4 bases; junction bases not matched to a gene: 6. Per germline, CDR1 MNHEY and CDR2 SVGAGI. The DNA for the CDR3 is TGTGCCAGCAGGACAGGGGGGCTCGGAGAGACCCAGTACTTC. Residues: CASRTGGLGETQYF.

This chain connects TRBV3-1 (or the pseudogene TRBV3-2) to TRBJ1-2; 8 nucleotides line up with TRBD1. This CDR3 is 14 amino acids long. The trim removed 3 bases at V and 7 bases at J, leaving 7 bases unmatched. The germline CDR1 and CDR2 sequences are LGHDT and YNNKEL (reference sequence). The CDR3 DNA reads TGTGCCAGCAGCCAGGACAGGGCCTCGGCTGGCTACACCTTC. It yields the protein CASSQDRASAGYTF.

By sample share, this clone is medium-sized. CDR3 sequence: CASSFPGQGNTEAFF. The CDR3 region has the DNA TGTGCCAGCAGTTTTCCGGGACAGGGGAACACTGAAGCTTTCTTT. The chain is built from TRBV6-6 and TRBJ1-1, with 9 bases fitting TRBD1. Germline V gene lookup returns CDR1 MNHNY and CDR2 SVGAGI (reference sequence). Unmatched junction bases numbered 4, after V lost 4 bases and J lost 1 base. The CDR3 runs to 15 residues.

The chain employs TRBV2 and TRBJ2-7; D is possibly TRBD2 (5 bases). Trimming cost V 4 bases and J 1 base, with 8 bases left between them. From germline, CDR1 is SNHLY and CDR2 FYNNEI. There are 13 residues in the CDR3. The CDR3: CASSVRDSYEQYF. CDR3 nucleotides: TGTGCCAGCAGTGTACGGGATTCCTACGAGCAGTACTTC.

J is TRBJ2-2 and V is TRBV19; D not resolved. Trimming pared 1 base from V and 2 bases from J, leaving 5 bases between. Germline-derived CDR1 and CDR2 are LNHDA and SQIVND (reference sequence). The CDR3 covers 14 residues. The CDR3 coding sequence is TGTGCCAGTAGTATAGGCGGCAACACCGGGGAGCTGTTTTTT. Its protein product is CASSIGGNTGELFF. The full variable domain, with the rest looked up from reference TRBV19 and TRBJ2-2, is DGGITQSPKYLFRKEGQNVTLSCEQNLNHDAMYWYRQDPGQGLRLIYYSQIVNDFQKGDIAEGYSVSREKKESFPLTVTSAQKNPTAFYLCASSIGGNTGELFFGEGSRLTVL.

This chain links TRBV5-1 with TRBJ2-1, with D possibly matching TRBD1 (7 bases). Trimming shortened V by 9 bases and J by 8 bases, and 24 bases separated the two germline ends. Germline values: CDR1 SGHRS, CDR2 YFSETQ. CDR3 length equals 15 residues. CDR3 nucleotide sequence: TGCGCCACCCAAAGTGGAGGGGGCGGTAGGGATGAGCAGTTCTTC. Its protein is CATQSGGGGRDEQFF.

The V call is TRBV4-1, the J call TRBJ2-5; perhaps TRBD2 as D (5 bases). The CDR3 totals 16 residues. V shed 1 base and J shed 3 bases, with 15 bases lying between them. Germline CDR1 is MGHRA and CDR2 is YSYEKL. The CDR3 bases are TGCGCCAGCAGCCAAGTTACGGGGAGTCTAAAAGAGACCCAGTACTTC. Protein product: CASSQVTGSLKETQYF.

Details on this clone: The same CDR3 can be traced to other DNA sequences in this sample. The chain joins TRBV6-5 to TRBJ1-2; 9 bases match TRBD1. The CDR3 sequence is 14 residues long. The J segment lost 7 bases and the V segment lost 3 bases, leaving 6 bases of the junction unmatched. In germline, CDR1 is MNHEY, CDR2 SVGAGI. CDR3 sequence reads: CASSYLGQGLGYTF. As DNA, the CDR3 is TGTGCCAGCAGTTATTTGGGACAGGGCCTTGGCTACACCTTC.

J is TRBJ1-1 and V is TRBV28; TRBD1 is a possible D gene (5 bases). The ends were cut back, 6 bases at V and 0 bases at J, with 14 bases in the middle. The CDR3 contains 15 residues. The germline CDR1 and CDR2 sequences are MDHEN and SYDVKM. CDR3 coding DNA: TGTGCCAGCAGCCGGGGACTTTTCATGAACACTGAAGCTTTCTTT. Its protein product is CASSRGLFMNTEAFF.

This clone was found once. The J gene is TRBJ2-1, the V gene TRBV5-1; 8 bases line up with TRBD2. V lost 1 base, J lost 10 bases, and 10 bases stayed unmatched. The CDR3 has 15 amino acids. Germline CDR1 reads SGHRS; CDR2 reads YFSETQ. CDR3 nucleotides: TGCGCCAGCAGCTTGAATCCGGGAGGGGGGCAGGAGCAGTTCTTC. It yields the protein CASSLNPGGGQEQFF.

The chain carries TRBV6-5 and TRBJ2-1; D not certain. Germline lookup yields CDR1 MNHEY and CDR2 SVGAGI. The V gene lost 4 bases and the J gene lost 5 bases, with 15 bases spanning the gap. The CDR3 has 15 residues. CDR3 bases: TGTGCCAGCAGTTTACGCGTCCCCCGGGACAATGAGCAGTTCTTC. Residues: CASSLRVPRDNEQFF.